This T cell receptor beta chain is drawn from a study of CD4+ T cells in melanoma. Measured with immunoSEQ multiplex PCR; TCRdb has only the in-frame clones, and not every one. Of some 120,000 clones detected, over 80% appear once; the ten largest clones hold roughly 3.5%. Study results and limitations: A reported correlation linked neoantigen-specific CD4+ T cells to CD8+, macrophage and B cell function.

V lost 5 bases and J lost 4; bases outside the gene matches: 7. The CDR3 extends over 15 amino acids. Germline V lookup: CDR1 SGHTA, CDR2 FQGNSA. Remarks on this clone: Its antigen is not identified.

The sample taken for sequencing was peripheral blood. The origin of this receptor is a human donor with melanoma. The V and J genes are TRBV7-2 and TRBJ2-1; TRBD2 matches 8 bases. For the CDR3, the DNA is TGTGCCAGCAGCCGATTTAGCGGGAATTACAATGAGCAGTTCTTC. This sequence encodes CASSRFSGNYNEQFF.